Listed here are 31 T cell receptor beta chains from one sample, sequenced in a study of cytomegalovirus exposure and HLA in healthy donors. It was with 60 Vbeta and 13 Jbeta primers that the PCR ran. The protocol was immunoSEQ multiplex PCR, while the TCRdb copy is restricted to in-frame clones and leaves out a portion. This sample yields 150,000 to 200,000 clones, of which about 85% are seen a single time; 1.3% belongs to the top ten. Sequencing used PBMCs. The receptors stem from a man aged 45-65 years in good health and CMV-seropositive.

This clone has more than one count but fewer than ten. The rearrangement links TRBV10-2 to TRBJ2-1; the D is unclear. The CDR3 contains 12 residues. CDR1 and CDR2 from the germline V gene are WSHSY and SAAADI. The V end was cut by 10 bases, the J end by 4 bases, with 11 bases between. CDR3 sequence: CAIEATYNEQFF. The CDR3 DNA reads as TGCGCCATAGAGGCTACTTACAATGAGCAGTTCTTC.

V and J are TRBV27 and TRBJ2-3; 8 bases line up with TRBD1. The J segment lost 0 bases and the V segment lost 5 bases, leaving 10 bases of the junction unmatched. The CDR3 runs 17 residues. Per germline, CDR1 MNHEY and CDR2 SMNVEV (reference sequence). The CDR3 spells CASSPLWTGKSTDTQYF. The CDR3 DNA follows: TGTGCCAGCAGTCCTCTGTGGACAGGGAAAAGCACAGATACGCAGTATTTT.

J is TRBJ1-2 and V is TRBV28, with no clear D. CDR3 size: 15 residues. V was clipped by 0 bases and J by 6 bases, with 14 bases between them. Looked up from germline, CDR1 is MDHEN and CDR2 is SYDVKM. The CDR3 loop is CASSLWLRSPHGYTF. CDR3 nucleotides: TGTGCCAGCAGTTTATGGTTGCGCTCTCCGCATGGCTACACCTTC.

The chain is built from TRBV9 and TRBJ2-7; D gene unclear. Germline V gene sequence: CDR1 SGDLS, CDR2 YYNGEE. This CDR3 contains 16 residues. V shed 0 bases and J shed 2 bases, with 15 bases lying between them. The DNA for the CDR3 is TGTGCCAGCAGCGTAGGACTGTCTTACCCTACCTACGAGCAGTACTTC. It codes for CASSVGLSYPTYEQYF.

V and J are TRBV30 and TRBJ1-5, with 7 bases aligning to TRBD1. Germline V gives CDR1 GTSNPN, CDR2 SVGIG (reference sequence). The length of the CDR3 is 13 residues. The trim removed 0 bases at V and 9 bases at J, leaving 5 bases unmatched. CDR3 in amino acids: CAWSVEGAGPQHF. The CDR3 nucleotides are TGTGCCTGGAGTGTAGAGGGGGCAGGGCCCCAGCATTTT. Supplemented by reference TRBV30 and TRBJ1-5, the full variable domain reads SQTIHQWPATLVQPVGSPLSLECTVEGTSNPNLYWYRQAAGRGLQLLFYSVGIGQISSEVPQNLSASRPQDRQFILSSKKLLLSDSGFYLCAWSVEGAGPQHFGDGTRLSIL.

The V call is TRBV5-1, the J call TRBJ2-3, with 13 bases lining up with TRBD2. Germline trimming cut 3 bases from V and 5 bases from J; bases unmatched to any gene: 9. Germline V lookup: CDR1 SGHRS, CDR2 YFSETQ. This CDR3 contains 17 residues. CDR3 DNA sequence: TGCGCCAGCAGCTCCCCACTAGCGGGAGGGCAGGTAGATACGCAGTATTTT. Translating gives CASSSPLAGGQVDTQYF.

The V gene is TRBV5-1, the J gene TRBJ1-4; 9 positions match TRBD1. J gave up 7 bases and V 4 bases, and 8 bases lay outside the gene matches. Germline loops: CDR1 SGHRS, CDR2 YFSETQ. The CDR3 has 15 amino acids. For the CDR3, the DNA is TGCGCCAGCAGCGCACAGGGGGCGGACGGTGAAAAACTGTTTTTT. This sequence encodes CASSAQGADGEKLFF.

The chain joins TRBV6-1 to TRBJ2-7, with D perhaps matching TRBD1 (6 bases). CDR1 is MNHNS, CDR2 SASEGT, per germline. This CDR3 comprises 13 residues. Deletions cut 6 bases from V and 5 bases from J, with 14 bases between. The CDR3, as DNA: TGTGCCAGCAGGGAACAGGGAATGAACGAGCAGTACTTC. It is translated as CASREQGMNEQYF.

This clone was recorded once. The CDR3 DNA reads as TGTGCCAGTACGGACAGGCGAAGAAACACTGAAGCTTTCTTT. This translates into CASTDRRRNTEAFF. This chain joins TRBV19 and TRBJ1-1, with 7 bases matching TRBD1. The CDR3 sequence is 14 residues long. V shed 7 bases, J shed 2 bases, and the junction held 7 bases outside the gene matches. Germline V CDR1 and CDR2: LNHDA, SQIVND (reference sequence).

The chain employs TRBV5-4 and TRBJ1-2, with unresolved D. Germline values: CDR1 SGHNT, CDR2 YYREEE (reference sequence). Trimming stripped 5 bases from V and 5 bases from J, with 13 bases between. The CDR3 loop spans 13 amino acids. The CDR3 region has the DNA TGTGCCAGCAGGCTTCAGGATTTTTATGGCTACACCTTC. This translates into CASRLQDFYGYTF.

The count of this clone is one. The chain joins TRBV28 to TRBJ1-6; the D is unclear. Germline CDR1 is MDHEN and CDR2 is SYDVKM. The CDR3 spans 14 residues. The germline V and J ends were trimmed by 7 bases and 8 bases, with 15 bases remaining between them. The CDR3 region is CASTPPTRYSPLHF. The DNA of the CDR3 is TGTGCCAGCACACCCCCAACCAGGTATTCACCCCTCCACTTT.

This clone showed up just once. The chain joins TRBV5-1 to TRBJ1-1; D possibly corresponds to TRBD1 (6 bases). V lost 5 bases and J lost 7, with 15 bases in between. CDR1 is SGHRS and CDR2 is YFSETQ in the germline V gene. This CDR3 has 13 amino acids. The DNA for the CDR3 is TGCGCCAGCAGATATGAGGGGGGGATTGAAGCTTTCTTT. It codes for CASRYEGGIEAFF. The complete variable domain, with remaining parts taken from reference TRBV5-1 and TRBJ1-1, reads KAGVTQTPRYLIKTRGQQVTLSCSPISGHRSVSWYQQTPGQGLQFLFEYFSETQRNKGNFPGRFSGRQFSNSRSEMNVSTLELGDSALYLCASRYEGGIEAFFGQGTRLTVV.

CDR3 region: CSALQGYEQYF. For the CDR3, the DNA is TGCAGTGCTTTACAGGGATACGAGCAGTACTTC. The gene calls are TRBV20-1 and TRBJ2-7; a weak D match, TRBD1 (6 bases). The germline gives CDR1 DFQATT, CDR2 SNEGSKA (reference sequence). V lost 5 bases and J lost 4, with 9 bases in between. The CDR3 contains 11 residues.

J is TRBJ2-5 and V is TRBV9; tentatively, D is TRBD2 (7 bases). Trimming stripped 1 base from V and 2 bases from J, with 12 bases between. CDR1 SGDLS and CDR2 YYNGEE come from the germline V gene. The CDR3 is 15 residues long. CDR3 residues: CASSVTSGTQETQYF. DNA for the CDR3: TGTGCCAGCAGCGTAACGAGCGGGACACAAGAGACCCAGTACTTC.

The gene calls are TRBV5-1 and TRBJ2-1, with a possible D match to TRBD2 (5 bases). Germline assignment: CDR1 SGHRS and CDR2 YFSETQ. V lost 4 bases and J lost 7, with 15 bases in between. The CDR3 extends over 14 amino acids. The CDR3 loop is CASSRPGSENEQFF. CDR3 nucleotides: TGCGCCAGCAGCCGACCGGGTAGCGAGAATGAGCAGTTCTTC.

V gene TRBV19 combines with J gene TRBJ1-5; unclear D gene. V was cut by 7 bases and J by 0 bases, with 13 bases left in between. The length of the CDR3 is 15 residues. Germline V gene sequence: CDR1 LNHDA, CDR2 SQIVND (reference sequence). The CDR3 loop is CASKRERYSNQPQHF. Here the CDR3 DNA reads TGTGCCAGTAAGAGAGAAAGATATAGCAATCAGCCCCAGCATTTT.

The chain is built from TRBV25-1 and TRBJ1-4; no reliable D call. Germline V lookup: CDR1 MGHDK, CDR2 SYGVNS. The CDR3 covers 15 residues. The germline V and J ends were trimmed by 7 bases and 0 bases, with 12 bases remaining between them. CDR3 protein: CASNPRGATNEKLFF. The CDR3 DNA reads as TGTGCCAGCAACCCTCGGGGTGCAACTAATGAAAAACTGTTTTTT.

The chain joins TRBV11-3 to TRBJ2-3, with D unclear. Per the germline V gene, CDR1 is SGHNT and CDR2 is YENEEA. The CDR3 runs to 19 residues. The V end was cut by 3 bases, the J end by 1 base, with 23 bases between. The CDR3 here is CASSFSSRLDSRGTDTQYF. For the CDR3, the DNA is TGTGCCAGCAGCTTCAGCTCCCGACTCGACTCCCGAGGCACAGATACGCAGTATTTT.

The V gene is TRBV19, the J gene TRBJ2-5, with TRBD2 identical over 10 bases. The CDR3 consists of 15 residues. Trimming at V came to 8 bases and at J to 4 bases, leaving 10 bases not matched to a gene. The germline CDR1 and CDR2 sequences are LNHDA and SQIVND (reference sequence). CDR3 DNA sequence: TGTGCCAGTCAATTAGCGGGAGGCCGTCGAGAGACCCAGTACTTC. Residues: CASQLAGGRRETQYF.

The gene calls are TRBV6-5 and TRBJ2-1; 11 nucleotides line up with TRBD1. Germline V gene lookup returns CDR1 MNHEY and CDR2 SVGAGI. The trim removed 6 bases at V and 5 bases at J, leaving 3 bases unmatched. The CDR3 loop spans 14 amino acids. The CDR3 reads CASRRDRGDNEQFF. The CDR3 DNA sequence: TGTGCCAGCAGGAGGGACAGGGGGGACAATGAGCAGTTCTTC.

This chain connects TRBV9 to TRBJ1-5; the D is unclear. Germline V gene sequence: CDR1 SGDLS, CDR2 YYNGEE. This CDR3 region has 13 residues. With 1 base removed from V and 4 bases from J, the gap between germline ends came to 6 bases. The CDR3 coding sequence is TGTGCCAGCAGCGTAACAGAGAATCAGCCCCAGCATTTT. This sequence encodes CASSVTENQPQHF.

V is TRBV10-3 and J is TRBJ1-5, with D tentatively TRBD1 (5 bases). Germline assignment: CDR1 ENHRY and CDR2 SYGVKD. This CDR3 is built from 17 residues. Trimming took 0 bases from V and 2 from J, leaving 14 bases between them. CDR3 region: CAISESGRARGNQPQHF. The CDR3, as DNA: TGTGCCATCAGTGAGTCCGGCAGGGCCCGTGGCAATCAGCCCCAGCATTTT.

This clone came up once. The chain couples TRBV29-1 to TRBJ2-7; 7 nucleotides match TRBD2. The CDR3 is 14 amino acids. Germline assignment: CDR1 SQVTM and CDR2 ANQGSEA. The CDR3 DNA reads TGCAGTGCATTACTGGCGGGGACTACCTACGAGCAGTACTTC. This codes for CSALLAGTTYEQYF.

This clone appeared once. CDR3 protein: CASSDRGQYNSPLHF. The CDR3 DNA reads as TGTGCCAGCAGCGACAGGGGGCAATATAATTCACCCCTCCACTTT. The chain combines TRBV9 with TRBJ1-6; 9 nucleotides align to TRBD1. With 3 bases clipped from V and 4 bases from J, the junction kept 2 bases outside the gene matches. This CDR3 is built from 15 residues. CDR1 is SGDLS and CDR2 is YYNGEE in the germline V gene.

The V call is TRBV27, the J call TRBJ2-7; D not certain. Germline V gives CDR1 MNHEY, CDR2 SMNVEV (reference sequence). This CDR3 region has 15 residues. The V end lost 3 bases, the J end lost 0 bases, and 12 bases lay between the germline ends. Here the CDR3 reads CASSFGSALSYEQYF. DNA for the CDR3: TGTGCCAGCAGTTTCGGGTCGGCACTCTCCTACGAGCAGTACTTC.

On this clone: The sample has other DNA sequences that encode this CDR3 too. This chain's CDR3 is CASSFGSSYEQYF. For the CDR3, the DNA is TGCGCCAGCAGCTTTGGGAGCTCCTACGAGCAGTACTTC. The gene calls are TRBV5-1 and TRBJ2-7, with D perhaps TRBD2 (5 bases). The CDR3 is made up of 13 amino acids. Per germline, CDR1 SGHRS and CDR2 YFSETQ. V lost 2 bases and J lost 0, with 6 bases in between.

The rearrangement links TRBV27 to TRBJ2-7; tentative D call: TRBD1 (6 bases). Trimming stripped 5 bases from V and 2 bases from J, with 16 bases between. This CDR3 contains 15 residues. Germline assignment: CDR1 MNHEY and CDR2 SMNVEV (reference sequence). This CDR3 reads CASSNRQDFTYEQYF. The CDR3 nucleotides are TGTGCCAGCAGTAACCGACAGGATTTTACCTACGAGCAGTACTTC.

This rearrangement joins TRBV4-2 to TRBJ2-2; D unresolved. This CDR3 region has 13 residues. CDR1 and CDR2 from the germline V gene are LGHNA and YNFKEQ. Trimming stripped 0 bases from V and 7 bases from J, with 6 bases between. CDR3 sequence (DNA): TGTGCCAGCAGCCAAGATGCGGACGGGGAGCTGTTTTTT. Its protein product is CASSQDADGELFF.

The rearrangement links TRBV11-2 to TRBJ2-3, with TRBD1 matching 8 bases. V was clipped by 4 bases and J by 3 bases; unmatched bases: 9. The CDR3 totals 16 residues. Germline CDR1 and CDR2: SGHAT and FQNNGV. The CDR3 coding sequence is TGTGCCAGCAGCTCCCGGACAGGGACAGTGACAGATACGCAGTATTTT. It yields the protein CASSSRTGTVTDTQYF.

The chain uses TRBV9 and TRBJ2-3, with D possibly being TRBD1 (7 bases). Germline V gene lookup returns CDR1 SGDLS and CDR2 YYNGEE. This CDR3 is 14 amino acids long. Deletions cut 2 bases from V and 6 bases from J, with 13 bases between. The CDR3 is CASSVDRRADTQYF. The CDR3 region has the DNA TGTGCCAGCAGCGTGGACAGGAGGGCTGATACGCAGTATTTT.

The chain combines TRBV30 with TRBJ1-5; the D is unclear. Germline CDR1 and CDR2: GTSNPN and SVGIG (reference sequence). The CDR3 length is 13 residues. Between the trimmed V and J ends, which lost 1 base and 3 bases, there was a span of 7 bases. CDR3 residues: CAWSGGNNQPQHF. CDR3 nucleotide sequence: TGTGCCTGGAGTGGAGGGAACAATCAGCCCCAGCATTTT.